This T cell receptor (beta chain) was captured by sequencing in a study of blood T cell repertoires in COVID-19. Data came from immunoSEQ multiplex PCR; TCRdb stores just in-frame clones and leaves some out. The data hold about 320,000 clones, with 70% to 90% observed a single time. The sample taken for sequencing was peripheral blood. The receptor was isolated from a man aged 18 to 29 who had recovered from COVID-19.

The CDR3 sequence is CASSLDFEPADTQYF. The CDR3 DNA sequence: TGTGCCAGCAGCTTAGATTTCGAGCCTGCGGATACGCAGTATTTT. The chain employs TRBV11-2 and TRBJ2-3, with no clear D. The CDR3 consists of 15 residues. Germline V gives CDR1 SGHAT, CDR2 FQNNGV. V was clipped by 0 bases and J by 6 bases, with 13 bases between them.